This record concerns one T cell receptor (beta chain) sequence. Its specificity is unknown. The donors were healthy bone marrow donors. Germline lookup yields CDR1 SGHAT and CDR2 FQNNGV. This CDR3 has 15 residues. Trimming removed 1 base from V and 4 bases from J, with 10 bases in between. This entry belongs to a study of cytomegalovirus exposure and HLA in healthy donors. Whole-study findings and limits: Earlier analysis looked at TCR beta V segments, and most were productive about 87% or about 30% of the time. Associated with cytomegalovirus, according to the listing, were 170 or so TCR beta chains. In a later analysis, at a false discovery rate of 0.05, approximately 16,000 TCR beta sequences matched HLA alleles.

The study ran its PCR with 60 Vbeta and 13 Jbeta primers. Here immunoSEQ multiplex PCR was the method, and the copy in TCRdb shows in-frame clones only, minus some. The sample carries 150,000 to 200,000 clones, around nine tenths recorded once. The TCR comes from a young woman in good health and CMV-seronegative. The chain recombines TRBV11-2 with TRBJ2-2; D call uncertain. Sequenced: PBMCs. CDR3 bases: TGTGCCAGCAGCTTAGTGGGCAGGCTCACCGGGGAGCTGTTTTTT. Protein sequence: CASSLVGRLTGELFF.